These T cell receptor beta chains were read from a single sample in a study of blood T cell repertoires in COVID-19. Only in-frame clones appear in the TCRdb table, and some are missing; sequencing was by immunoSEQ multiplex PCR. The sample lists 62,000 or so clones; 78% were seen once. Sequenced material: peripheral blood. These receptors came from a man in his 60s with COVID-19, enrolled during active disease. CDR3s include the opening cysteine and the closing phenylalanine or tryptophan. The D gene is left open where the match is weak. The size of a clone is reported for some rows only, either as once, few or many, or as a class for expanded clones.

clone_size d_call j_call v_call cdr3_aa cdr3_nt
. TRBD1 TRBJ2-7 TRBV19 CASSPTGGSHEQYF TGTGCCAGTAGCCCGACAGGGGGGTCTCACGAGCAGTACTTC
. . TRBJ1-1 TRBV5-1 CASSSRAGRENTEAFF TGCGCCAGCAGCTCCCGGGCAGGGAGGGAGAACACTGAAGCTTTCTTT
. . TRBJ2-1 TRBV5-1 CASSLRETYNEQFF TGCGCCAGCAGCCTACGGGAGACCTACAATGAGCAGTTCTTC
few . TRBJ1-1 TRBV11-2 CASRPRRANTEAFF TGTGCCAGCAGACCCAGGAGGGCGAACACTGAAGCTTTCTTT
. TRBD2 TRBJ2-5 TRBV24-1 CATSDSLAGETQYF TGTGCCACCAGTGATTCACTAGCGGGAGAGACCCAGTACTTC
. . TRBJ1-1 TRBV21-1 CASSSLDRGTEAFF TGTGCCAGCAGCTCCTTGGACAGGGGAACTGAAGCTTTCTTT
. TRBD1 TRBJ2-5 TRBV28 CASQGAGTEQETQYF TGTGCCAGCCAAGGGGCCGGGACAGAACAAGAGACCCAGTACTTC
. . TRBJ1-2 TRBV12-3/TRBV12-4 CASSFWGNYGYTF TGTGCCAGCAGTTTTTGGGGCAACTATGGCTACACCTTC
few . TRBJ1-5 TRBV28 CASSLWAQPQHF TGTGCCAGCAGTTTATGGGCTCAGCCCCAGCATTTT
. . TRBJ1-1 TRBV6-5 CASSYTPGADTEAFF TGTGCCAGCAGTTACACCCCTGGGGCCGACACTGAAGCTTTCTTT
. . TRBJ1-5 TRBV5-4 CASSLAVDQPQHF TGTGCCAGCAGCTTGGCGGTGGATCAGCCCCAGCATTTT
once TRBD2 TRBJ2-5 TRBV10-3 CAIRGSVGETQYF TGTGCCATCCGCGGGAGCGTGGGGGAGACCCAGTACTTC
. TRBD1 TRBJ1-1 TRBV14 CASSLTGTEAFF TGTGCCAGCAGCCTGACAGGGACTGAAGCTTTCTTT
few . TRBJ2-3 TRBV2 CASSTNQPRGDTQYF TGTGCCAGCAGTACCAACCAACCGAGAGGGGATACGCAGTATTTT
. . TRBJ2-7 TRBV30 CAWSNPGLTYEQYF TGTGCCTGGAGTAACCCCGGACTTACCTACGAGCAGTACTTC
. TRBD1 TRBJ2-5 TRBV7-6 CASSLAGTGGLQTQYF TGTGCCAGCAGCTTAGCCGGGACAGGGGGCCTGCAGACCCAGTACTTC
once . TRBJ1-6 TRBV5-6 CASSLGRSGLHF TGTGCCAGCAGCTTGGGCCGCAGCGGCCTCCACTTT
. . TRBJ2-2 TRBV12-3/TRBV12-4 CASSVPGSGELFF TGTGCCAGCAGTGTTCCGGGGTCCGGGGAGCTGTTTTTT
. TRBD1 TRBJ2-7 TRBV4-1 CASSQEGTGYGEQYF TGCGCCAGCAGCCAAGAAGGGACAGGGTATGGCGAGCAGTACTTC
. . TRBJ2-3 TRBV24-1 CATQVADTQYF TGTGCCACACAGGTGGCAGATACGCAGTATTTT